Listed below are T cell receptor beta chains from one sample, sequenced in a study of beta chain features in type 1 diabetes. Only in-frame clones appear in the TCRdb table, and some are missing; sequencing was by immunoSEQ multiplex PCR. Of some 63,000 clones in the sample, almost 50% were seen once. Material for sequencing was central memory CD4+ T cells from blood. The receptors derive from a man younger than 45 with type 1 diabetes. CDR3s include the opening cysteine and the closing phenylalanine or tryptophan.

j_call | v_call | cdr3_aa
TRBJ2-3 | TRBV29-1 | CSVRGTISGDTQYF
TRBJ2-1 | TRBV15 | CATSGGGGAVYEQFF
TRBJ2-3 | TRBV5-4 | CASSLRGGGELTDTQYF
TRBJ2-3 | TRBV4-1 | CASSQEGLAGTDTQYF
TRBJ2-7 | TRBV6-5 | CASSPRRDSYEQYF
TRBJ2-7 | TRBV19 | CASSMGLAREQYF
TRBJ2-7 | TRBV6-5 | CASSPGTLYTYEQYF
TRBJ2-3 | TRBV29-1 | CSVPTGTSVPDTQYF
TRBJ1-1 | TRBV10-3 | CAIGGQTNTEAFF
TRBJ2-3 | TRBV5-1 | CASSAGGAVDTQYF
TRBJ2-5 | TRBV11-3 | CASSLGGLASQETQYF
TRBJ2-3 | TRBV7-2 | CASSETSPDTQYF
TRBJ2-3 | TRBV19 | CASSISGGGLGTQYF
TRBJ2-7 | TRBV5-1 | CASSLGPTGNYEQYF
TRBJ2-5 | TRBV2 | CASIAGAQETQYF
TRBJ1-3 | TRBV15 | CATSGSSQGRTGNTIYF
TRBJ2-3 | TRBV28 | CASSLAAALADTQYF
TRBJ1-2 | TRBV25-1 | CASNSGTGGGYGYTF
TRBJ1-2 | TRBV4-3 | CASSQAANYGYTF
TRBJ2-1 | TRBV5-4 | CASSFGPSGSRGYNEQFF
TRBJ2-1 | TRBV6-1 | CASSDNWGLLPLF
TRBJ2-3 | TRBV10-1 | CASSEPRTRTPPDTQYF
TRBJ1-2 | TRBV28 | CASSALGARGYTF
TRBJ2-3 | TRBV5-1 | CASSLDGQSTDTQYF
TRBJ2-3 | TRBV7-2 | CASSFGVGTDTQYF
TRBJ1-2 | TRBV7-6 | CASSPGQNYGYTF
TRBJ2-1 | TRBV29-1 | CSAQIAGGPLFF
TRBJ2-2 | TRBV2 | CASSEDRVNTGELFF
TRBJ2-2 | TRBV5-1 | CASSWTGTGDTGELFF